This T cell receptor (beta chain) came from a study of cytomegalovirus exposure and HLA in healthy donors. Libraries were prepared by immunoSEQ multiplex PCR; TCRdb keeps only in-frame clonotypes and omits some of them. Of 150,000 to 200,000 clones listed, roughly nine tenths are singletons. Material: PBMCs. The sequence came from a woman aged 18 to 35 in good health and CMV-seropositive.

CDR3 protein: CASSKNRAGLYGYTF. The CDR3 DNA follows: TGTGCCAGCAGTAAAAACAGGGCCGGATTGTATGGCTACACCTTC. The J gene is TRBJ1-2, the V gene TRBV28, with a possible D match to TRBD1 (6 bases). CDR1 and CDR2 from the germline V gene are MDHEN and SYDVKM. This CDR3 has 15 residues. The V gene lost 5 bases and the J gene lost 5 bases, with 18 bases spanning the gap.